The subject of this entry is one T cell receptor (beta chain). Its cognate antigen is unknown. Donors sampled were nominally healthy, though unrecorded immune exposures were likely. The PCR used 60 Vbeta and 13 Jbeta primers. Clones were read by immunoSEQ multiplex PCR, and TCRdb kept only the in-frame ones, dropping some. The sample totals roughly 73,000 clones. The data were taken from a study of cytomegalovirus exposure and HLA in healthy donors. Points from the study as a whole: Prior analysis indicated that the majority of TCR beta V segments exhibited productivity approximately 90% or approximately 30% of the time.

V was pared by 4 bases and J by 5 bases, with 9 bases of the junction left unmatched. Germline V gene lookup returns CDR1 SGHRS and CDR2 YFSETQ. CDR3 length: 15 amino acids. The source of this sequence is a man aged 50 to 60 in good health and CMV-seropositive. The chain links TRBV5-1 to TRBJ2-7, with TRBD2 matching 10 bases. Sequencing was performed on PBMCs. The CDR3 DNA is TGCGCCAGCAGCACCCAGCGGGGGGGCCAGGACGAGCAGTACTTC. As protein: CASSTQRGGQDEQYF.